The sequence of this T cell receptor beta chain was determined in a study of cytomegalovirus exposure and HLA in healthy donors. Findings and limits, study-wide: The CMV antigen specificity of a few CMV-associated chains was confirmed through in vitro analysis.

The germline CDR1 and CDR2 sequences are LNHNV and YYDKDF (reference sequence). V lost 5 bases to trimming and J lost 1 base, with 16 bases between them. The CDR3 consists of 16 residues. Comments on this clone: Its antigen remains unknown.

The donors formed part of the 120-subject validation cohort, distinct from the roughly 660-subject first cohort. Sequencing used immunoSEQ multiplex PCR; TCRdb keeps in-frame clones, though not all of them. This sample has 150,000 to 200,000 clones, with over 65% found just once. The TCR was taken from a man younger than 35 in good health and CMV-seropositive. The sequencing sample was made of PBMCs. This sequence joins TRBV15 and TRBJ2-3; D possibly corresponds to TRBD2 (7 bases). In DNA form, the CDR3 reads TGTGCCACCAGCGAGGGGGGCGGGAGAGGCACAGATACGCAGTATTTT. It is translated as CATSEGGGRGTDTQYF. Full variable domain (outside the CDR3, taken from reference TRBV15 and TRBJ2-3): DAMVIQNPRYQVTQFGKPVTLSCSQTLNHNVMYWYQQKSSQAPKLLFHYYDKDFNNEADTPDNFQSRRPNTSFCFLDIRSPGLGDTAMYLCATSEGGGRGTDTQYFGPGTRLTVL.